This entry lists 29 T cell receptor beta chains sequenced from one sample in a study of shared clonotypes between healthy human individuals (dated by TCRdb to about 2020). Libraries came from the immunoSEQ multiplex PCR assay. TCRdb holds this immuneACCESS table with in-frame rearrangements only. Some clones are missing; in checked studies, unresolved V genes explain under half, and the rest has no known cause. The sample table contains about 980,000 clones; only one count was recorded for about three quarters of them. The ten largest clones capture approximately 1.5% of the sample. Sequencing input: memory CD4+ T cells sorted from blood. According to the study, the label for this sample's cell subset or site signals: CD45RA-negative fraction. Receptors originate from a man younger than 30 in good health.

CDR3 bases: TGTGCCAGCATCAAAGGGGGGGCCAATCAGCCCCAGCATTTT. Translating it yields CASIKGGANQPQHF. This sequence joins TRBV6-1 and TRBJ1-5; D may be TRBD1 (6 bases). Germline CDR1 MNHNS, CDR2 SASEGT. The ends were cut back, 7 bases at V and 3 bases at J, with 13 bases in the middle. This CDR3 is 14 amino acids long.

Written as DNA, the CDR3 is TGTGCCAGCAGCCCCTTACCAGTGACGACAGGGGTGACTGAAGCTTTCTTT. Translating it yields CASSPLPVTTGVTEAFF. This chain links TRBV5-4 with TRBJ1-1, with 8 nucleotides matching TRBD1. This CDR3 is built from 17 residues. Trimming cost V 4 bases and J 5 bases; bases outside gene matches: 16. The germline V gene has CDR1 SGHNT and CDR2 YYREEE (reference sequence).

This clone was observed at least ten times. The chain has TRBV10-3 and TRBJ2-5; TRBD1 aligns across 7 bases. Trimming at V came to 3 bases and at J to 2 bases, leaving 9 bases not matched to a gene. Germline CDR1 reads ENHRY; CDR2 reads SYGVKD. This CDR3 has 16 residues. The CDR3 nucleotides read TGTGCCATCAGTGACAAGGGGGCGGGCCGACAAGAGACCCAGTACTTC. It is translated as CAISDKGAGRQETQYF.

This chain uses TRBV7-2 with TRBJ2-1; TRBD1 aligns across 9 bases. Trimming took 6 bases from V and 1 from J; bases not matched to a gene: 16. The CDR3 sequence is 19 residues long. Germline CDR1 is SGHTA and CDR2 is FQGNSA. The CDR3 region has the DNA TGTGCCAGCAGTGCACAATCCGGGACAGGGAGACGGTCCTACAATGAGCAGTTCTTC. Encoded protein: CASSAQSGTGRRSYNEQFF.

This CDR3 reads CASKAGGATTEAFF. The CDR3 coding sequence is TGTGCCAGCAAAGCAGGGGGTGCTACCACTGAAGCTTTCTTT. The V gene is TRBV6-5, the J gene TRBJ1-1; 7 bases align to TRBD1. The CDR3 contains 14 residues. V was pared by 7 bases and J by 4 bases, with 9 bases of the junction left unmatched. Germline loops: CDR1 MNHEY, CDR2 SVGAGI.

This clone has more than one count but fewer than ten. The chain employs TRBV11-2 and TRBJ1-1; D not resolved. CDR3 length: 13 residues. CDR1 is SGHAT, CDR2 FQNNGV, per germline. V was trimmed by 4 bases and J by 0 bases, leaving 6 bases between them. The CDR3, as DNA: TGTGCCAGCAGCTCCACTATGAACACTGAAGCTTTCTTT. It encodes CASSSTMNTEAFF.

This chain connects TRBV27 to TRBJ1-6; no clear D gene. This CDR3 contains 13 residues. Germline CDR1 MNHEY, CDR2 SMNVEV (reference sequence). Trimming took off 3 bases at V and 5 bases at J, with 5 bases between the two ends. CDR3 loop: CASSFRDNSPLHF. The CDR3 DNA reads TGTGCCAGCAGTTTCCGGGATAATTCACCCCTCCACTTT.

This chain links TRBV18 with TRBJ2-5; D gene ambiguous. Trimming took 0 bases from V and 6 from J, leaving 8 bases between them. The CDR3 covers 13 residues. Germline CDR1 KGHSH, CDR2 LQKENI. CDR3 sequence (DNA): TGTGCCAGCTCACCACCAAATGGGAAGACCCAGTACTTC. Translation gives CASSPPNGKTQYF.

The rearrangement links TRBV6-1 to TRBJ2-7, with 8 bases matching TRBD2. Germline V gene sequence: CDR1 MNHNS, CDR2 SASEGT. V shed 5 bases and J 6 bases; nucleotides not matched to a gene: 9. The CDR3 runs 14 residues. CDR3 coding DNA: TGTGCCAGCAGTACCGGGACTAGGGTCGGCGAGCAGTACTTC. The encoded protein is CASSTGTRVGEQYF.

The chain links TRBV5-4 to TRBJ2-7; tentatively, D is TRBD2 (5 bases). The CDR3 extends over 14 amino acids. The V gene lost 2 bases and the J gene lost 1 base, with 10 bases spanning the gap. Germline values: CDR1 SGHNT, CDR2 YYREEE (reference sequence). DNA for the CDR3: TGTGCCAGCAGCTTAGTTCCGGGATCCTACGAGCAGTACTTC. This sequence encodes CASSLVPGSYEQYF.

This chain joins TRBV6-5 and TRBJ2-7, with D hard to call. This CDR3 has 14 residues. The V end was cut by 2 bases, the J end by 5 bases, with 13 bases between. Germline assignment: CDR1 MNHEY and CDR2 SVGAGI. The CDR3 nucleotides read TGTGCCAGCAGTTACGAATCGCGGCAAGACGAGCAGTACTTC. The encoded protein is CASSYESRQDEQYF.

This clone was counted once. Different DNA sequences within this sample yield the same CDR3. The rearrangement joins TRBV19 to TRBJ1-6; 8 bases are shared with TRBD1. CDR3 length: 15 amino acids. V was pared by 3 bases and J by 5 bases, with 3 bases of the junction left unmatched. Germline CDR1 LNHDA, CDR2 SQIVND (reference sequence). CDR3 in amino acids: CASSIQGADNSPLHF. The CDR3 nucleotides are TGTGCCAGTAGTATTCAGGGGGCAGATAATTCACCCCTCCACTTT. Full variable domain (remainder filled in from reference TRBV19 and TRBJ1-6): DGGITQSPKYLFRKEGQNVTLSCEQNLNHDAMYWYRQDPGQGLRLIYYSQIVNDFQKGDIAEGYSVSREKKESFPLTVTSAQKNPTAFYLCASSIQGADNSPLHFGNGTRLTVT.

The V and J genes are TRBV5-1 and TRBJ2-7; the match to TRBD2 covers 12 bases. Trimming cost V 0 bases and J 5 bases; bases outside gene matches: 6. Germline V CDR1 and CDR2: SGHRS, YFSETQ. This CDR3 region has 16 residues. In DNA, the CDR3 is TGCGCCAGCAGCTTGGGTCTAGCGGGGGGGCTCGACGAGCAGTACTTC. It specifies CASSLGLAGGLDEQYF.

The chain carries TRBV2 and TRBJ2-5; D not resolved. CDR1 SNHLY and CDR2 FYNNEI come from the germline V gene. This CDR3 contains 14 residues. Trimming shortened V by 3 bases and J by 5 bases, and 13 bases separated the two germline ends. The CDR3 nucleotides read TGTGCCAGCAGTGAGCTTGGATCTAGGGAGACCCAGTACTTC. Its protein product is CASSELGSRETQYF.

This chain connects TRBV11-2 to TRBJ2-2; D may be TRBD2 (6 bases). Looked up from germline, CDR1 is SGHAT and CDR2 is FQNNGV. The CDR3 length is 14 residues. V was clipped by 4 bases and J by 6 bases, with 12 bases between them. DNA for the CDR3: TGTGCCAGCAGCTCGACTAGGCTTTCCGGGGAGCTGTTTTTT. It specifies CASSSTRLSGELFF.

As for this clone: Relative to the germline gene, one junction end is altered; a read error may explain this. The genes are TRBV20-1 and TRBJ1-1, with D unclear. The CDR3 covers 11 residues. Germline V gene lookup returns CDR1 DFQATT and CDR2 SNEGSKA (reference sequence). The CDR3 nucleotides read TGCAGTGTTAGATCAACCGGTTCGGCTTTCTTT. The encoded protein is CSVRSTGSAFF.

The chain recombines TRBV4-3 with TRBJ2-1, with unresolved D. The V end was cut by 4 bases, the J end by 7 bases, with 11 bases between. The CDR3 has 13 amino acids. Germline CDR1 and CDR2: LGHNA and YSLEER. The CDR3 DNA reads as TGCGCCAGCAGCCTATCATCCGTTAATGAGCAGTTCTTC. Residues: CASSLSSVNEQFF.

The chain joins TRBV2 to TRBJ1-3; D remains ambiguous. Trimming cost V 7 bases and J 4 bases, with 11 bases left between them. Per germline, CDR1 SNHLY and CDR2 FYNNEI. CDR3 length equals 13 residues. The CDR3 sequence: CASIPGAGNTIYF. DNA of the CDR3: TGTGCCAGCATACCGGGAGCCGGAAACACCATATATTTT.

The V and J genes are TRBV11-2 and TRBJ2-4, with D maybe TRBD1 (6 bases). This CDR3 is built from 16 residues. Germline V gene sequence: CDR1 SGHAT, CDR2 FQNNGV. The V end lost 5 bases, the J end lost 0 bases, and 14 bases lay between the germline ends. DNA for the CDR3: TGTGCCAGCAGCACTGGACAGATCCTAGCCAAAAACATTCAGTACTTC. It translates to CASSTGQILAKNIQYF.

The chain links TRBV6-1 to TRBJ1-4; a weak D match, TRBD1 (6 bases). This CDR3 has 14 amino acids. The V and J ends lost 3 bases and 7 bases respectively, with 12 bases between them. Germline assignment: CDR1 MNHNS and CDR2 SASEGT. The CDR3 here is CASSEGGRGEKLFF. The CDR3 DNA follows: TGTGCCAGCAGTGAGGGGGGGCGCGGTGAAAAACTGTTTTTT.

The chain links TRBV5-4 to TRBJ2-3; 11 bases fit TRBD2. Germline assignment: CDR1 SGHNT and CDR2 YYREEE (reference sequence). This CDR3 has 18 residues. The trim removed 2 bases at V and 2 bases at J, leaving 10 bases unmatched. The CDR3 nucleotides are TGTGCCAGCAGCTTATCCTCTCTAGCGGGGGGCACCACAGATACGCAGTATTTT. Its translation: CASSLSSLAGGTTDTQYF.

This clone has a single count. In nucleotides, the CDR3 is TGTGCCAGCAGTTTTTCTAGCGGGAGCCACGAGCAGTACTTC. This encodes CASSFSSGSHEQYF. V usage is TRBV27 and J usage is TRBJ2-7, with 10 bases identical to TRBD2. Germline CDR1 MNHEY, CDR2 SMNVEV (reference sequence). J lost 5 bases, V lost 3 bases, and 4 bases had no gene match. The CDR3 spans 14 residues.

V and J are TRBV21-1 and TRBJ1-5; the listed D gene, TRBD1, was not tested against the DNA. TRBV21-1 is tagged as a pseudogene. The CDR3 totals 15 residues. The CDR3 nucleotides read TGTGCCAGCAGCGTGGACAGGGGAAGCAATCAGCCCCAGCATTTT. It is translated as CASSVDRGSNQPQHF.

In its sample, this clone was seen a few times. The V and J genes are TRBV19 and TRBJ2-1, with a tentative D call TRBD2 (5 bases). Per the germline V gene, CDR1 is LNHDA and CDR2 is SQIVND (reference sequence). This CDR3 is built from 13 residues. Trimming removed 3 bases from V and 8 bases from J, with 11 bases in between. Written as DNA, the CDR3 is TGTGCCAGTAGTATGGGTCGGGATGATGAGCAGTTCTTC. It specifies CASSMGRDDEQFF.

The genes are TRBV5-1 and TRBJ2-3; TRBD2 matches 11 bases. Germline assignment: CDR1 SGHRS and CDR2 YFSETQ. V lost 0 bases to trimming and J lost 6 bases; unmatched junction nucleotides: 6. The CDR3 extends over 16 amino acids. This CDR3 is CASSLVLAGGADTQYF. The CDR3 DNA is TGCGCCAGCAGCTTGGTGCTAGCGGGGGGAGCGGATACGCAGTATTTT.

Here the CDR3 DNA reads TGCAGCGTCGGAGACAGGGGATCGTGGGAGACCCAGTACTTC. Encoded protein: CSVGDRGSWETQYF. The rearrangement uses TRBV29-1 and TRBJ2-5; TRBD1 aligns across 8 bases. This CDR3 is built from 14 residues. CDR1 is SQVTM, CDR2 ANQGSEA, per germline. With V trimmed by 6 bases and J by 5 bases, 11 bases remained unmatched.

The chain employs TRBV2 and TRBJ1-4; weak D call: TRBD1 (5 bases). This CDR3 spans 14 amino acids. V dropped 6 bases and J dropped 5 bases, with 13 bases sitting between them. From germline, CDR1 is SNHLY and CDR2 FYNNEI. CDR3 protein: CASRSGGLNEKLFF. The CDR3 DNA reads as TGTGCCAGCAGGTCGGGGGGGTTGAATGAAAAACTGTTTTTT.

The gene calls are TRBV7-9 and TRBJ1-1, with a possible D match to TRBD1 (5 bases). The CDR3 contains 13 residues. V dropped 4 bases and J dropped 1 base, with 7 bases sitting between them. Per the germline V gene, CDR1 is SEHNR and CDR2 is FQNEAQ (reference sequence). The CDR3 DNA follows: TGTGCCAGCAGCTATGGGGGGAACACTGAAGCTTTCTTT. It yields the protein CASSYGGNTEAFF.

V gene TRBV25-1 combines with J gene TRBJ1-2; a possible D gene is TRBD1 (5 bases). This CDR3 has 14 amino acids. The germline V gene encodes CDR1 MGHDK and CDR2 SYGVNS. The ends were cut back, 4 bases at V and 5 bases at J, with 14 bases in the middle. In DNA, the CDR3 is TGTGCCAGCAGTGGCTACAGGTTGGGGTATGGCTACACCTTC. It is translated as CASSGYRLGYGYTF.